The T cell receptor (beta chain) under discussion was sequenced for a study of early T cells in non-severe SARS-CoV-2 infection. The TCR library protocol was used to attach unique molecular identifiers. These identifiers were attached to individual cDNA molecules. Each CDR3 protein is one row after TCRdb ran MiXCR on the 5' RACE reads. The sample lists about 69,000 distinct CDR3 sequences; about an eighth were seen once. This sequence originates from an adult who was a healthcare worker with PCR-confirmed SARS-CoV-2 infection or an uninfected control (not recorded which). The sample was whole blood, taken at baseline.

CDR3 bases: TGCAGCGTTGAAGATCTCACCAACCGAGAGACCCAGTACTTC. Translating gives CSVEDLTNRETQYF. The J gene is TRBJ2-5, the V gene TRBV29-1; D remains unclear. Trimming shortened V by 0 bases and J by 4 bases, and 12 bases separated the two germline ends. Germline V gives CDR1 SQVTM, CDR2 ANQGSEA. This CDR3 is 14 amino acids long.